Listed here are 30 T cell receptor beta chains from one sample, sequenced in a study of shared clonotypes between healthy human individuals. The naive CD8 fraction comprised CD45RO-negative cells positively selected for CCR7 and excluded terminally differentiated effector memory CD45RA+ cells. Produced via immunoSEQ multiplex PCR; TCRdb's table is partial and in-frame only. The sample has some 740,000 clones; around 93% are singletons. Input material: naive CD8+ T cells sorted from blood. The receptors stem from a man between 25 and 39 years old in good health.

The chain links TRBV6-1 to TRBJ2-7; TRBD2 might be the D (5 bases). Germline V gene lookup returns CDR1 MNHNS and CDR2 SASEGT. The CDR3 length is 12 residues. V was trimmed by 7 bases and J by 3 bases, leaving 10 bases between them. CDR3 nucleotides: TGTGCCAGCACCGGGATCCGCTACGAGCAGTACTTC. Its protein is CASTGIRYEQYF.

The chain is built from TRBV27 and TRBJ2-5; D possibly corresponds to TRBD2 (5 bases). The CDR3 is made up of 13 amino acids. Trimming left V 3 bases short and J 5 bases short, with 10 bases between. CDR1 MNHEY and CDR2 SMNVEV come from the germline V gene (reference sequence). CDR3 sequence (DNA): TGTGCCAGCAGTTTCAGAGGGATGGAGACCCAGTACTTC. Amino acids: CASSFRGMETQYF.

This clone appeared a few times. The CDR3, as DNA: TGTGCCAGCAGTTTCGGGCAGAGACATCAGCCCCAGCATTTT. Its protein is CASSFGQRHQPQHF. The genes are TRBV28 and TRBJ1-5; unclear D gene. CDR1 is MDHEN, CDR2 SYDVKM, per germline. Trimming shortened V by 3 bases and J by 5 bases, and 11 bases separated the two germline ends. CDR3 length: 14 amino acids.

The chain has TRBV7-8 and TRBJ2-2; no definite D call. Germline CDR1 and CDR2: SGHVS and FQNEAQ. V dropped 0 bases and J dropped 4 bases, with 12 bases sitting between them. This CDR3 has 16 residues. Here the CDR3 reads CASSLASGLLTGELFF. CDR3 bases: TGTGCCAGCAGCTTAGCCTCCGGGCTCCTCACCGGGGAGCTGTTTTTT. Filled out from reference TRBV7-8 and TRBJ2-2, the complete variable domain reads GAGVSQSPRYKVAKRGQDVALRCDPISGHVSLFWYQQALGQGPEFLTYFQNEAQLDKSGLPSDRFFAERPEGSVSTLKIQRTQQEDSAVYLCASSLASGLLTGELFFGEGSRLTVL.

The V call is TRBV5-6, the J call TRBJ2-7; tentative D call: TRBD2 (5 bases). Deletions cut 7 bases from V and 1 base from J, with 15 bases between. Germline CDR1 reads SGHDT; CDR2 reads YYEEEE. This CDR3 comprises 14 residues. In DNA form, the CDR3 reads TGTGCCAGCTCCTACGGGGTGGGATCCTACGAGCAGTACTTC. It translates to CASSYGVGSYEQYF. Full variable domain (missing parts from reference TRBV5-6 and TRBJ2-7): DAGVTQSPTHLIKTRGQQVTLRCSPKSGHDTVSWYQQALGQGPQFIFQYYEEEERQRGNFPDRFSGHQFPNYSSELNVNALLLGDSALYLCASSYGVGSYEQYFGPGTRLTVT.

V is TRBV29-1 and J is TRBJ1-1, with D tentatively TRBD1 (5 bases). There are 14 residues in the CDR3. Trimming cost V 3 bases and J 0 bases, with 11 bases left between them. CDR1 is SQVTM, CDR2 ANQGSEA, per germline. CDR3 nucleotide sequence: TGCAGCGTTGAGGGGACGGAGATGAACACTGAAGCTTTCTTT. Translated, it gives CSVEGTEMNTEAFF.

This chain uses TRBV29-1 with TRBJ2-2, with TRBD1 as a possible D gene (5 bases). The CDR3 extends over 16 amino acids. The germline gives CDR1 SQVTM, CDR2 ANQGSEA. V gave up 0 bases and J gave up 5 bases, with 16 bases separating them. CDR3 region: CSVEDRAKVMTGELFF. As DNA, the CDR3 is TGCAGCGTTGAAGACAGGGCGAAGGTGATGACCGGGGAGCTGTTTTTT.

V is TRBV7-9 and J is TRBJ2-4; 11 nucleotides align to TRBD2. The germline gives CDR1 SEHNR, CDR2 FQNEAQ (reference sequence). The J segment lost 0 bases and the V segment lost 4 bases, leaving 8 bases of the junction unmatched. The CDR3 has 18 amino acids. In DNA, the CDR3 is TGTGCCAGCAGCTGGACTAGCGGGCGGGGGCTAGCCAAAAACATTCAGTACTTC. Protein product: CASSWTSGRGLAKNIQYF.

The chain uses TRBV30 and TRBJ1-2; TRBD1 matches at 7 bases. The CDR3 contains 14 residues. The trim removed 1 base at V and 4 bases at J, leaving 6 bases unmatched. Germline CDR1 reads GTSNPN; CDR2 reads SVGIG (reference sequence). The CDR3 protein is CAWSGGRDSYGYTF. Here the CDR3 DNA reads TGTGCCTGGAGTGGTGGGAGGGACAGCTATGGCTACACCTTC.

In DNA, the CDR3 is TGCAGCGTTGTCTGGACAGGTCAACCCTACGAGCAGTACTTC. As protein: CSVVWTGQPYEQYF. This chain connects TRBV29-1 to TRBJ2-7; TRBD1 aligns across 7 bases. CDR1 and CDR2 from the germline V gene are SQVTM and ANQGSEA. V lost 4 bases, J lost 2 bases, and 8 bases stayed unmatched. The CDR3 is made up of 14 amino acids.

This chain links TRBV9 with TRBJ2-7; D gene unclear. The CDR3 totals 14 residues. V lost 0 bases to trimming and J lost 3 bases, with 10 bases between them. The germline V gene encodes CDR1 SGDLS and CDR2 YYNGEE. CDR3 region: CASSVGGSNYEQYF. The DNA of the CDR3 is TGTGCCAGCAGCGTAGGGGGATCGAACTACGAGCAGTACTTC.

A single count supports this clone. The identical CDR3 is also encoded by other nucleotide sequences in the sample. This rearrangement joins TRBV29-1 to TRBJ2-7; TRBD1 is a possible D gene (5 bases). Germline V gene data show CDR1 as SQVTM and CDR2 as ANQGSEA. Trimming removed 3 bases from V and 2 bases from J, with 8 bases in between. The CDR3 covers 12 residues. CDR3 DNA sequence: TGCAGCGTTGAGGGGCGAGCCTACGAGCAGTACTTC. Translating gives CSVEGRAYEQYF.

The gene calls are TRBV7-9 and TRBJ2-7; the match to TRBD1 covers 9 bases. The CDR3 sequence is 13 residues long. The junction had 5 bases not matched to a gene; V was cut back by 8 bases and J by 3 bases. CDR1 and CDR2 from the germline V gene are SEHNR and FQNEAQ (reference sequence). CDR3 coding DNA: TGTGCCAGCGCTAGGACAGGGGACTACGAGCAGTACTTC. This sequence encodes CASARTGDYEQYF.

The chain combines TRBV27 with TRBJ2-7, with 8 bases that match TRBD2. CDR1 and CDR2 (germline): MNHEY, SMNVEV (reference sequence). V was clipped by 4 bases and J by 7 bases; unmatched bases: 3. This CDR3 is 12 amino acids long. CDR3 nucleotides: TGTGCCAGCAGTTCCATAGCGGGGGAGCAGTACTTC. Translating gives CASSSIAGEQYF.

This chain connects TRBV28 to TRBJ2-1; the match to TRBD2 covers 11 bases. CDR1 and CDR2 (germline): MDHEN, SYDVKM. V gave up 3 bases and J gave up 4 bases; unmatched junction bases: 17. This CDR3 comprises 20 residues. In DNA form, the CDR3 reads TGTGCCAGCAGTTTCTTTGTTAGCCCACTAGCGGGAGAAAAGTACAATGAGCAGTTCTTC. Its translation: CASSFFVSPLAGEKYNEQFF. Combining the CDR3 with reference TRBV28 and TRBJ2-1 gives the whole variable domain DVKVTQSSRYLVKRTGEKVFLECVQDMDHENMFWYRQDPGLGLRLIYFSYDVKMKEKGDIPEGYSVSREKKERFSLILESASTNQTSMYLCASSFFVSPLAGEKYNEQFFGPGTRLTVL.

This CDR3 is CASSVWGGSTDEQYF. DNA of the CDR3: TGTGCCAGCAGCGTGTGGGGCGGGAGTACGGACGAGCAGTACTTC. V gene TRBV9 combines with J gene TRBJ2-7, with 7 bases aligning to TRBD2. This CDR3 contains 15 residues. With V trimmed by 2 bases and J by 5 bases, 10 bases remained unmatched. From germline, CDR1 is SGDLS and CDR2 YYNGEE. The full variable domain, its missing parts supplied by reference TRBV9 and TRBJ2-7, is DSGVTQTPKHLITATGQRVTLRCSPRSGDLSVYWYQQSLDQGLQFLIQYYNGEERAKGNILERFSAQQFPDLHSELNLSSLELGDSALYFCASSVWGGSTDEQYFGPGTRLTVT.

V and J are TRBV19 and TRBJ2-7; perhaps TRBD1 as D (5 bases). The V and J ends lost 5 bases and 0 bases respectively, with 8 bases between them. This CDR3 has 13 residues. Germline lookup yields CDR1 LNHDA and CDR2 SQIVND (reference sequence). CDR3 residues: CASSLTVSYEQYF. The CDR3 DNA reads as TGTGCCAGTAGTTTGACAGTCTCCTACGAGCAGTACTTC. The full variable domain, its missing parts supplied by reference TRBV19 and TRBJ2-7, is DGGITQSPKYLFRKEGQNVTLSCEQNLNHDAMYWYRQDPGQGLRLIYYSQIVNDFQKGDIAEGYSVSREKKESFPLTVTSAQKNPTAFYLCASSLTVSYEQYFGPGTRLTVT.

This clone was seen a single time. The same CDR3 is also encoded by other DNA sequences in this sample. This chain connects TRBV6-5 to TRBJ2-7; maybe TRBD2 (6 bases). V was cut by 6 bases and J by 4 bases, with 7 bases left in between. Germline CDR1 is MNHEY and CDR2 is SVGAGI. The CDR3 loop spans 11 amino acids. The CDR3 DNA reads TGTGCCAGCAGGGAGGGATACGAGCAGTACTTC. Its translation is CASREGYEQYF.

The genes are TRBV19 and TRBJ1-1, with D perhaps matching TRBD1 (6 bases). The germline CDR1 and CDR2 sequences are LNHDA and SQIVND (reference sequence). The CDR3 runs to 18 residues. V lost 3 bases, J lost 0 bases, and 20 bases lay in between. The CDR3, as DNA: TGTGCCAGTAGTATTTCCAATTACAGGGAAACAATGAACACTGAAGCTTTCTTT. Translation: CASSISNYRETMNTEAFF.

This clone was seen a few times. Within the sample, other DNA sequences also encode this same CDR3. This rearrangement joins TRBV6-5 to TRBJ2-7; D not resolved. Deletions cut 0 bases from V and 1 base from J, with 4 bases between. The CDR3 runs to 13 residues. Germline values: CDR1 MNHEY, CDR2 SVGAGI. Here the CDR3 DNA reads TGTGCCAGCAGTTACTCCCCATCCTACGAGCAGTACTTC. Its translation: CASSYSPSYEQYF.

V is TRBV30 and J is TRBJ1-2, with TRBD1 as a possible D gene (5 bases). The CDR3 contains 17 residues. Per germline, CDR1 GTSNPN and CDR2 SVGIG (reference sequence). Trimming cost V 6 bases and J 1 base, with 24 bases left between them. The CDR3 region has the DNA TGTGCCTGTCCAACCCGGCGGGACGTACTAATTAACTATGGCTACACCTTC. Translating gives CACPTRRDVLINYGYTF. The entire variable domain, with the rest obtained from reference TRBV30 and TRBJ1-2, is as follows: SQTIHQWPATLVQPVGSPLSLECTVEGTSNPNLYWYRQAAGRGLQLLFYSVGIGQISSEVPQNLSASRPQDRQFILSSKKLLLSDSGFYLCACPTRRDVLINYGYTFGSGTRLTVV.

V is TRBV7-2 and J is TRBJ2-7; D may be TRBD1 (5 bases). CDR3 size: 12 residues. Germline V gene sequence: CDR1 SGHTA, CDR2 FQGNSA. V was trimmed by 8 bases and J by 0 bases, leaving 8 bases between them. The CDR3 sequence is CASSDTSYEQYF. The DNA for the CDR3 is TGTGCCAGCTCGGACACCTCCTACGAGCAGTACTTC. The full variable domain, its missing parts supplied by reference TRBV7-2 and TRBJ2-7, is GAGVSQSPSNKVTEKGKDVELRCDPISGHTALYWYRQSLGQGLEFLIYFQGNSAPDKSGLPSDRFSAERTGGSVSTLTIQRTQQEDSAVYLCASSDTSYEQYFGPGTRLTVT.

The V gene is TRBV6-5, the J gene TRBJ2-3, with D tentatively TRBD2 (7 bases). The germline V gene encodes CDR1 MNHEY and CDR2 SVGAGI. Deletions cut 0 bases from V and 5 bases from J, with 9 bases between. The CDR3 runs to 14 residues. The CDR3 is CASSYSGGEDTQYF. For the CDR3, the DNA is TGTGCCAGCAGTTACTCAGGGGGGGAAGATACGCAGTATTTT.

The chain employs TRBV10-3 and TRBJ2-5, with 8 bases identical to TRBD2. J was trimmed by 5 bases and V by 6 bases; bases with no gene match: 8. Germline values: CDR1 ENHRY, CDR2 SYGVKD. The CDR3 runs to 14 residues. The CDR3 loop is CAIRTQRERETQYF. Here the CDR3 DNA reads TGTGCCATCAGGACCCAGCGGGAGCGGGAGACCCAGTACTTC.

This chain connects TRBV6-5 to TRBJ2-2; D perhaps matches TRBD2 (6 bases). V was clipped by 11 bases and J by 2 bases, with 12 bases between them. Germline V gene sequence: CDR1 MNHEY, CDR2 SVGAGI. The CDR3 sequence is 13 residues long. The CDR3 loop is CAGGTLNTGELFF. In DNA form, the CDR3 reads TGTGCCGGCGGGACGCTCAACACCGGGGAGCTGTTTTTT.

The chain combines TRBV28 with TRBJ2-7, with a tentative D call TRBD1 (5 bases). The CDR3 length is 13 residues. Trimming took off 2 bases at V and 3 bases at J, with 8 bases between the two ends. Germline values: CDR1 MDHEN, CDR2 SYDVKM. CDR3 nucleotide sequence: TGTGCCAGCAGTTTAGCCAGGGTCTACGAGCAGTACTTC. As protein: CASSLARVYEQYF.

The chain recombines TRBV29-1 with TRBJ1-1, with a weak D call TRBD1 (5 bases). Trimming stripped 4 bases from V and 3 bases from J, with 18 bases between. CDR3 length: 15 amino acids. Germline V gene lookup returns CDR1 SQVTM and CDR2 ANQGSEA. CDR3 coding DNA: TGCAGCGTTGCAGGGACCGCCCGGGAGGACACTGAAGCTTTCTTT. This sequence encodes CSVAGTAREDTEAFF.

The J gene is TRBJ2-7, the V gene TRBV30, with D hard to call. The CDR3 runs 12 residues. V lost 1 base, J lost 1 base, and 5 bases lay in between. Per the germline V gene, CDR1 is GTSNPN and CDR2 is SVGIG (reference sequence). The CDR3 DNA reads as TGTGCCTGGAGTGACATTTCCTACGAGCAGTACTTC. Protein: CAWSDISYEQYF.

This rearrangement joins TRBV5-6 to TRBJ2-7; D gene unclear. The CDR3 has 14 amino acids. From germline, CDR1 is SGHDT and CDR2 YYEEEE. The V gene lost 1 base and the J gene lost 7 bases, with 15 bases spanning the gap. CDR3 nucleotide sequence: TGTGCCAGCAGCTTGATGGCCAGATTATGGGAGCAGTACTTC. Its translation: CASSLMARLWEQYF.

V is TRBV4-1 and J is TRBJ2-1; a possible D gene is TRBD2 (6 bases). Per germline, CDR1 MGHRA and CDR2 YSYEKL. With 1 base removed from V and 2 bases from J, the gap between germline ends came to 12 bases. This CDR3 is built from 16 residues. CDR3 coding DNA: TGCGCCAGCAGCCAAGTCTCGGGGGACCCCTACAATGAGCAGTTCTTC. Protein sequence: CASSQVSGDPYNEQFF.